This TCR beta chain was identified during a study of cytomegalovirus exposure and HLA in healthy donors (dated by TCRdb to between 2016 and 2019). For the wider study: According to an earlier analysis of several hundred of the donors, about 170 million T cells yielded 90 million to 130 million unique TCR beta sequences and about 300 Gb of sequence data. An early release that covered 500 to 800 HLA-typed donors contained about 300 gigabases of sequencing data and 80 million or so unique TCR sequences. Among the 398 genotyped donors, approximately 81% belonged to the genetic ancestry cluster associated with self-reported Caucasian donors. The aim of the study was to test whether cataloging public T cell receptors could identify signatures of past pathogen exposure. Using immunosequencing, the study profiled T cell repertoires from 500 to 800 subjects and related those repertoires to cytomegalovirus serostatus. In addition to the first cohort of roughly 700 subjects, a separate validation cohort of 130 or so different subjects was used. To predict cytomegalovirus infection status, the study brought together high-throughput TCR immunosequencing, statistical association of individual TCRs with disease status, and machine learning. A later analysis re-examined previously published TCR beta repertoires from over 500 donors and added high-resolution HLA genotyping to investigate patterns of TCR occurrence. Rather than using new phenotypic data, the later analysis identified candidate immune exposures from TCR beta sequences and from how often those sequences occurred across donors. An earlier analysis of about 600 of the donors used high-throughput TCR beta sequencing to judge whether each TCR beta V gene segment behaved as functional or pseudogenic. Donor age, sex, ethnicity and CMV serostatus were compiled alongside the repertoire data. In a later genetic analysis, genome-wide SNP genotypes for about 65% of the roughly 700 donors were used, and that subset was treated as a discovery cohort. All discovery cohort repertoires had been generated using a single sequencing platform. Both class I and class II loci were covered by HLA typing, at four-digit resolution. Typing coverage varied by locus: 629-630 donors for A, B, C, DRB1 and DQB1; more than 500 for DQA1; about 600 for DPA1; more than 450 for DPB1. Five DR-DQ haplotypes were treated as single units for association and clustering because of strong linkage in the cohort. Among 300 to 500 genotyped donors of the cohort, an average of approximately 240,000 unique TCR beta nucleotide sequences was sequenced per donor, of which 15% to 20% were non-productive. Paper-wide results and their limitations: Linkage disequilibrium might explain the correlated functional status among segregating V segments, but an unknown experimental factor could not be excluded. The cohort was sequenced for TCR beta chains only, and without alpha or paired-chain data the features that could be detected were limited. In both the original and validation cohorts, the classifier was reported to diagnose cytomegalovirus status with high specificity and sensitivity. A total of roughly 160 TCR beta chains were listed by the study as associated with cytomegalovirus. It was suggested by the authors that the approach could potentially be generalized to other disease states and immunological phenotypes. An earlier analysis of around 500 of the donors showed that most TCR beta V segments appeared in productive rearrangements either about 90% or about 30% of the time, which broadly matched IMGT annotations. Because the 87-base-pair reads could not distinguish some IMGT-functional V segments, including TRBV6-2 and TRBV6-3, those segments were excluded. A later analysis found that TCR association rates varied across HLA loci, with DRB1 alleles showing the most associated TCRs and HLA-C alleles the fewest. An association between a missense DCLRE1C variant and V-gene and J-gene trimming of TCR beta chains was found in a later genetic analysis and replicated in an independent cohort. Because counts were too low, about 18 rarely observed V segments, including chromosome 9 orphons, were excluded from the earlier analysis of 587 of the donors. HLA typing was unavailable for some donors at each locus, so association tests used only the typed subset. A few of the identified cytomegalovirus-associated TCR beta chains were confirmed in vitro to be specific for cytomegalovirus antigens. According to a later genetic analysis, donors in an Asian-associated ancestry cluster had fewer N-insertions in productive TCRs than the approximately 670-donor mean. Compared with equally common non-associated chains, HLA-associated TCR beta chains in a later analysis were more clonally expanded and had lower generation probabilities. Roughly uniform sequencing depth across donors was assumed in presence/absence analyses, although this assumption may not hold. When HLA alleles, especially DR and DQ, strongly co-occurred, TCR associations were difficult to assign to individual alleles. While some public TCRs were present in many individuals, most TCR sequences turned up only very rarely across donors. A further reported finding was that TCR beta sequences accurately predicted the HLA-A and HLA-B alleles for most subjects in the first cohort. Specific HLA alleles were associated with some 15,000 TCR beta sequences at a false discovery rate of 0.05 in a later analysis. A cluster of highly shared sequence variants was judged likely to be a technical artifact of the sequencing pipeline. For the cohort, immune exposure information was limited to CMV serostatus. Several of the top co-occurrence clusters appeared to be linked to parvovirus B19, influenza, CMV and Epstein-Barr virus, according to a later analysis. Most CMV-associated TCR beta chains appeared to be HLA-restricted in a later analysis, and the HLA associations seemed to be driven largely by CMV exposure.

Regarding this clone: Its antigen remains undetermined. No much larger clone exists at a distance of one base, and base qualities are not known.

Based on the germline V gene (reference sequence), the CDR1 and CDR2 sequences are MNHEY and SMNVEV. Inclusive of the bounding cysteine and phenylalanine, the CDR3 is 13 residues long. Of the read, only the CDR3 DNA is kept; its 39 bases are in frame from base 1. From V the trimming removes 4 bases and from J it removes 8 bases, while the gene matches leave 2 bases of the junction unaccounted for. Receptor libraries were prepared by the immunoSEQ multiplex PCR assay. A mixture of 60 forward primers for TCR Vbeta segments and 13 reverse primers for TCR Jbeta segments was used in the multiplex PCR. Amplification of the CDR3 region of rearranged TCR beta genes was performed with a multiplex PCR assay on genomic DNA. The Illumina HiSeq System was used to sequence the amplified TCR beta libraries as 87-base-pair reads. From the authors' description of their analysis: Across the 670 or so repertoires, a later analysis counted some 81 million unique TCR beta chains, around 11 million of which were shared by at least two donors. Raw reads were error-corrected and collapsed into unique sequences with a nearest-neighbor algorithm that merged closely related sequences to remove PCR and sequencing errors. CDR3 sequences were aligned to IMGT reference sequences to assign V, D and J gene segments. For a sequence to be retained, a match of at least six nucleotides to both a V gene segment and a J gene segment was required. A rearrangement counted as productive if the CDR3 had no stop codons and remained in frame with V and J, and every other rearrangement counted as non-productive. CDR3 was defined according to IMGT convention as the region running from the second conserved V-encoded cysteine to the conserved J-encoded phenylalanine. In an earlier analysis of 550 to 650 of the donors, sequences lacking an unambiguous match to a single V gene segment were excluded. An earlier analysis of 587 of the donors called V segments functional above 56.7% productive rearrangements and segregating when the between-donor standard deviation exceeded 5%. A statistical classification framework was built to diagnose cytomegalovirus status from the catalog of TCR beta chain sequences. V and J gene assignment, in a later analysis, came from comparing TCR nucleotide sequences with IMGT/GENE-DB human TR gene sequences. The TCRdist pipeline was used in a later analysis to assign CDR3 sequences and most-parsimonious VDJ recombination scenarios. In a later analysis, each TCR beta chain was defined by its CDR3 amino acid sequence together with its V-gene family, and reads lacking a unique V-gene family were excluded. To address suspected cross-contamination and a sequencing artifact, a later analysis removed 592 highly shared, low-generation-probability nucleotide sequences. In a later analysis, a clonal expansion index was calculated for each public chain from normalized within-repertoire ranks of inferred template counts. Generation probabilities in a later analysis came from a VDJ recombination model fitted to out-of-frame rearrangements, and those results were checked against IGoR. In a later analysis, hypergeometric tests were used to score TCR-TCR, TCR-HLA and TCR-CMV co-occurrence, with a repertoire-size bias correction applied to TCR pairs. To estimate false discovery rates, a later analysis permuted the HLA or CMV assignments 20 times. In a later analysis, co-occurring TCRs were grouped using DBSCAN, with TCRdist sequence similarity added in when clustering inside HLA-allele-positive subsets. Repertoires with fewer than 30,000 or more than 120,000 public chains, plus five repertoires with anomalous nucleotide sharing, were excluded from co-occurrence clustering. TCRdb stores this immuneACCESS table with in-frame sequences only. Part of the clones is absent; in the studies checked, under half of the shortfall reflects unresolved V genes, and no reason is known for the rest. V, J and clone size reflect that table, while D and trimming were determined from the DNA. A total of 150,000 to 200,000 clones appear in this sample, about four fifths of them only once. About 0.26% of the sample is in the top ten clones.

In total, 600 or so healthy bone marrow donors made up the cohort. At the time of sampling, all cohort members were nominally healthy, though unrecorded immune exposures were likely present. The donor was CMV seronegative and was included in the group of 352 seronegative cohort members. Each donor provided a peripheral blood sample, and peripheral blood mononuclear cells were used for TCR beta sequencing. The Qiagen DNeasy Blood Extraction Kit was used to extract genomic DNA from the blood cell samples. Sequencing was done on a sample of PBMCs. The clonotype comes from a boy aged 5 to 17 in good health and CMV-seronegative. In this chain, TRBV27 is recombined with TRBJ1-2, with 12 bases aligning to TRBD1. The CDR3 is CASSWGTGGGYTF. The bases are TGTGCCAGCAGTTGGGGGACAGGGGGCGGCTACACCTTC.